These 9 T cell receptor beta chains were all obtained from the same sample, sequenced in a study of blood T cell repertoires in COVID-19. Assay: immunoSEQ multiplex PCR; the TCRdb copy retains only in-frame clones and omits some. The data contain about 90,000 clones, over 80% of them singletons. The sequencing input was peripheral blood. The source of these receptors is a woman aged 55 to 70 with active COVID-19.

This clone was picked up one time. Other DNA sequences in this sample translate to the same CDR3. The CDR3 DNA is TGCAGTGCTAGTTCCGGTCATGAAGCTTTCTTT. Protein: CSASSGHEAFF. This chain uses TRBV20-1 with TRBJ1-1; D gene unclear. This CDR3 comprises 11 residues. With 3 bases removed from V and 7 bases from J, the gap between germline ends came to 9 bases. Germline assignment: CDR1 DFQATT and CDR2 SNEGSKA (reference sequence).

The chain couples TRBV7-3 to TRBJ2-3, with 10 bases matching TRBD2. CDR3 size: 17 residues. The germline gives CDR1 SGHTA, CDR2 FQGTGA. J gave up 0 bases and V 2 bases, and 5 bases lay outside the gene matches. CDR3 sequence reads: CASSLGLADFSTDTQYF. CDR3 sequence (DNA): TGTGCCAGCAGCTTAGGACTAGCGGATTTTAGCACAGATACGCAGTATTTT.

The genes are TRBV7-2 and TRBJ1-6; 8 nucleotides match TRBD1. The CDR3 is made up of 15 amino acids. CDR1 is SGHTA and CDR2 is FQGNSA in the germline V gene. With V trimmed by 6 bases and J by 10 bases, 11 bases remained unmatched. Here the CDR3 DNA reads TGTGCCAGCAGTTTGGACAGGGAAGTAGGCTCACCCCTCCACTTT. Translated: CASSLDREVGSPLHF.

The V and J genes are TRBV4-3 and TRBJ1-5; weak D call: TRBD1 (5 bases). Germline V lookup: CDR1 LGHNA, CDR2 YSLEER. The CDR3 has 15 residues. Trimming shortened V by 0 bases and J by 4 bases, and 10 bases separated the two germline ends. The CDR3 reads CASSQEAGRNQPQHF. The CDR3 nucleotides read TGCGCCAGCAGCCAAGAGGCAGGGCGTAATCAGCCCCAGCATTTT.

This clone appeared a single time. The chain recombines TRBV19 with TRBJ1-2, with 7 bases lining up with TRBD1. The trim removed 3 bases at V and 0 bases at J, leaving 4 bases unmatched. CDR1 is LNHDA, CDR2 SQIVND, per germline (reference sequence). CDR3 length: 15 residues. CDR3 coding DNA: TGTGCCAGTAGTATGCGGGACAGACCTAACTATGGCTACACCTTC. Translating gives CASSMRDRPNYGYTF.

J is TRBJ2-1 and V is TRBV2, with 9 bases that match TRBD2. Germline V lookup: CDR1 SNHLY, CDR2 FYNNEI. V shed 3 bases, J shed 0 bases, and the junction held 6 bases outside the gene matches. The CDR3 contains 17 residues. CDR3: CASSDTSGSSSYNEQFF. The CDR3 nucleotides are TGTGCCAGCAGTGATACTAGCGGGTCCAGCTCCTACAATGAGCAGTTCTTC.

The V gene is TRBV6-6, the J gene TRBJ2-1, with 9 nucleotides matching TRBD2. CDR1 MNHNY and CDR2 SVGAGI come from the germline V gene (reference sequence). This CDR3 has 14 amino acids. After removal of 3 bases from V and 8 bases from J, the junction contained 5 bases not matched to a gene. The CDR3 DNA follows: TGTGCCAGCAGTTATGGTAGCGGGGGTTATGAGCAGTTCTTC. Translation: CASSYGSGGYEQFF.

V and J are TRBV9 and TRBJ2-1, with TRBD2 as a possible D gene (5 bases). Germline V lookup: CDR1 SGDLS, CDR2 YYNGEE. This CDR3 is built from 14 residues. With 0 bases removed from V and 8 bases from J, the gap between germline ends came to 12 bases. The CDR3 loop is CASSVAWEFYEQFF. CDR3 coding DNA: TGTGCCAGCAGCGTAGCATGGGAGTTCTATGAGCAGTTCTTC.

The V call is TRBV19, the J call TRBJ2-1, with 8 bases matching TRBD2. CDR1 is LNHDA, CDR2 SQIVND, per germline (reference sequence). Losses at the gene ends were 5 bases for V and 5 bases for J; bases not matched to a gene: 11. This CDR3 contains 16 residues. CDR3: CASSPRLATLHNEQFF. The CDR3 DNA reads TGTGCCAGTAGTCCCCGACTAGCGACCCTACACAATGAGCAGTTCTTC.